The clone carrying this T cell receptor (beta chain) was seen ten or more times. Its target is not known. The data originate from a study of molecular identifiers for immune sequencing clone quantification. For the study at large: Sequencing covered four of five parts into which replicate RNA from about 20,000 or 100,000 naive CD8 cells was split. The study, taken as a whole, reports: Jurkat TCR RNA from one cell was spiked into about a million naive cells, and it was reportedly detectable there. Should identical TCR molecules share a barcode, the sizes of highly expanded clones could be underestimated.

In germline, CDR1 is SGHDT, CDR2 YYEEEE. This CDR3 contains 12 residues. The V end lost 4 bases, the J end lost 2 bases, and 7 bases lay between the germline ends. Methods described previously were used for bulk TCR libraries, and listed TCR primers were applied. TCRdb reprocessed the PCR reads via MiXCR and lists one record per CDR3 protein. The repertoire holds nearly 650,000 distinct CDR3 sequences, with around 25% as singletons. The receptor was isolated from a human donor in good health. Some libraries in this study had Jurkat cell RNA spiked in. The rearrangement uses TRBV5-6 and TRBJ2-7, with D unresolved. The sample was naive CD8+ T cells from blood, with Jurkat cell RNA spiked in. Stated subset: FACS-sorted CD8+CD4-CCR7+CD45RA+ naive T cells. The CDR3 spells CASSRDAYEQYF. The CDR3 nucleotides are TGTGCCAGCAGCCGTGACGCCTACGAGCAGTACTTC.